Below, 17 T cell receptor beta chains from the same sample are listed, as sequenced in a study of OX40 agonist ivuxolimab in advanced cancers. Only in-frame clones appear in the TCRdb table, and some are missing; sequencing was by immunoSEQ multiplex PCR. The repertoire holds about 110,000 clones, with roughly nine tenths as singletons. The material was CD4+ or CD8+ T cells sorted from blood, obtained in a trial of the OX40 agonist ivuxolimab. The receptors were gathered from an adult with an advanced solid tumor such as melanoma, head and neck, liver or kidney cancer.

V is TRBV29-1 and J is TRBJ1-1; unclear D gene. Deletions cut 8 bases from V and 8 bases from J, with 15 bases between. Germline lookup yields CDR1 SQVTM and CDR2 ANQGSEA. CDR3 length equals 11 residues. CDR3 sequence (DNA): TGCAGCCCACTCAGAGGCCGGGAAGCTTTCTTT. Protein sequence: CSPLRGREAFF.

V and J are TRBV15 and TRBJ2-3; D could derive from TRBD1 or TRBD2 (5 bases each). Trimming took off 5 bases at V and 6 bases at J, with 12 bases between the two ends. The CDR3 has 13 amino acids. Germline CDR1 is LNHNV and CDR2 is YYDKDF (reference sequence). The CDR3 loop reads CATSRVGDDTQYF. The CDR3 region has the DNA TGTGCCACCAGCCGAGTGGGGGACGATACGCAGTATTTT.

This clone came up a few times. This chain uses TRBV19 with TRBJ2-5, with TRBD1 identical over 7 bases. Trimming removed 3 bases from V and 2 bases from J; junction bases left unmatched: 3. Germline V gene sequence: CDR1 LNHDA, CDR2 SQIVND (reference sequence). The CDR3 is made up of 14 amino acids. CDR3 in DNA: TGTGCCAGTAGTATGGGACAGACACAAGAGACCCAGTACTTC. It encodes CASSMGQTQETQYF.

V gene TRBV4-3 combines with J gene TRBJ1-1; D unresolved. CDR1 LGHNA and CDR2 YSLEER come from the germline V gene. V lost 0 bases to trimming and J lost 8 bases, with 10 bases between them. CDR3 size: 13 residues. The CDR3 sequence is CASSQERGAEAFF. DNA of the CDR3: TGCGCCAGCAGCCAAGAGCGAGGTGCGGAAGCTTTCTTT.

This chain links TRBV19 with TRBJ1-1, with D unresolved. This CDR3 has 16 amino acids. Germline V gene data show CDR1 as LNHDA and CDR2 as SQIVND (reference sequence). Trimming stripped 3 bases from V and 0 bases from J, with 14 bases between. CDR3 in amino acids: CASSILRQSLNTEAFF. The CDR3 DNA reads as TGTGCCAGTAGTATCTTGCGTCAGTCATTGAACACTGAAGCTTTCTTT.

The rearrangement uses TRBV6-5 and TRBJ2-2; D remains ambiguous. V was shortened by 7 bases and J by 1 base, with 4 bases between the two germline ends. Germline V gene data show CDR1 as MNHEY and CDR2 as SVGAGI. This CDR3 region has 12 residues. CDR3 loop: CASKVNTGELFF. In DNA form, the CDR3 reads TGTGCCAGCAAGGTGAACACCGGGGAGCTGTTTTTT.

V is TRBV6-5 and J is TRBJ2-1; 11 bases line up with TRBD2. The CDR3 sequence is 14 residues long. Trimming at V came to 4 bases and at J to 9 bases, leaving 5 bases not matched to a gene. The germline V gene has CDR1 MNHEY and CDR2 SVGAGI. CDR3 nucleotides: TGTGCCAGCAGTTCTTCTAGCGGGGGGACTGAGCAGTTCTTC. This translates into CASSSSSGGTEQFF.

The rearrangement uses TRBV6-5 and TRBJ2-5, with TRBD2 matching 7 bases. The CDR3 length is 14 residues. V gave up 2 bases and J gave up 5 bases; unmatched junction bases: 5. CDR1 and CDR2 (germline): MNHEY, SVGAGI. The CDR3 here is CASSYGTGGETQYF. The CDR3 coding sequence is TGTGCCAGCAGTTACGGGACCGGGGGGGAGACCCAGTACTTC.

The chain combines TRBV5-1 with TRBJ2-2, with unresolved D. Trimming took 1 base from V and 1 from J, leaving 2 bases between them. The length of the CDR3 is 13 residues. Germline CDR1 and CDR2: SGHRS and YFSETQ. For the CDR3, the DNA is TGCGCCAGCAGCTTGCGGAACACCGGGGAGCTGTTTTTT. This encodes CASSLRNTGELFF.

The gene calls are TRBV2 and TRBJ1-2; D unresolved. V gave up 6 bases and J gave up 2 bases, with 13 bases separating them. Germline V gene data show CDR1 as SNHLY and CDR2 as FYNNEI. The CDR3 is made up of 14 amino acids. For the CDR3, the DNA is TGTGCCAGCAGAGCCCCCGCTTCCAACTATGGCTACACCTTC. This sequence encodes CASRAPASNYGYTF. Combining the CDR3 with reference TRBV2 and TRBJ1-2 gives the whole variable domain EPEVTQTPSHQVTQMGQEVILRCVPISNHLYFYWYRQILGQKVEFLVSFYNNEISEKSEIFDDQFSVERPDGSNFTLKIRSTKLEDSAMYFCASRAPASNYGYTFGSGTRLTVV.

The chain has TRBV29-1 and TRBJ1-5, with D perhaps TRBD1 (6 bases). Germline V gene data show CDR1 as SQVTM and CDR2 as ANQGSEA. The V end lost 4 bases, the J end lost 2 bases, and 18 bases lay between the germline ends. CDR3 length: 16 residues. For the CDR3, the DNA is TGCAGCGTTGCGGGGGGTACTGGGGGCGGCAATCAGCCCCAGCATTTT. Its translation: CSVAGGTGGGNQPQHF.

The sample holds one count of this clone. The chain has TRBV7-2 and TRBJ1-1; D remains unclear. V lost 4 bases and J lost 0, with 6 bases in between. The CDR3 spans 13 residues. Germline V CDR1 and CDR2: SGHTA, FQGNSA. CDR3 residues: CASSSFMNTEAFF. The CDR3 DNA sequence: TGTGCCAGCAGCTCCTTTATGAACACTGAAGCTTTCTTT.

In nucleotides, the CDR3 is TGTGCCAGCAGTATCGGGACAGAGCAAGAGACCCAGTACTTC. Translated, it gives CASSIGTEQETQYF. This sequence joins TRBV6-5 and TRBJ2-5; 7 bases map to TRBD1. V gave up 5 bases and J gave up 2 bases; unmatched junction bases: 5. The CDR3 spans 14 residues. The germline V gene has CDR1 MNHEY and CDR2 SVGAGI.

The chain uses TRBV5-3 and TRBJ1-2; D is unclear. TRBV5-3 is filed as an ORF, its function uncertain. Trimming stripped 2 bases from V and 6 bases from J, with 11 bases between. The CDR3 consists of 13 residues. The CDR3 DNA follows: TGTGCCAGAAGCTTCGAGACGGTCCATGGCTACACCTTC. It translates to CARSFETVHGYTF.

The gene calls are TRBV2 and TRBJ2-2; a possible D gene is TRBD1 (5 bases). The CDR3 sequence is 15 residues long. From germline, CDR1 is SNHLY and CDR2 FYNNEI. The V and J ends lost 5 bases and 0 bases respectively, with 10 bases between them. CDR3 residues: CASSPRTTNTGELFF. The CDR3 region has the DNA TGTGCCAGCAGTCCAAGGACAACGAACACCGGGGAGCTGTTTTTT.

The rearrangement joins TRBV10-1 to TRBJ2-3, with 12 nucleotides matching TRBD2. The CDR3 sequence is 16 residues long. V was pared by 4 bases and J by 2 bases, with 4 bases of the junction left unmatched. CDR1 and CDR2 from the germline V gene are WNHNN and SYGVQD (reference sequence). CDR3 protein: CASSGGLAGITDTQYF. CDR3 bases: TGCGCCAGCAGTGGAGGACTAGCGGGGATCACAGATACGCAGTATTTT.

The V call is TRBV9, the J call TRBJ2-2; D is unclear. Germline values: CDR1 SGDLS, CDR2 YYNGEE. V lost 2 bases, J lost 2 bases, and 7 bases lay in between. The CDR3 is 14 residues long. CDR3 sequence: CASSVRPNTGELFF. CDR3 in DNA: TGTGCCAGCAGCGTCAGACCCAACACCGGGGAGCTGTTTTTT.